Below are 26 T cell receptor beta chains sequenced from a single sample in a study of shared clonotypes between healthy human individuals. TCRdb's copy holds only in-frame clones and misses some; the assay was immunoSEQ multiplex PCR. The repertoire consists of under 2.5 million clones, with 92% occurring once and the leading ten covering roughly 0.34%. The sequenced material came from naive CD4+ T cells from PBMCs. Sample subset: CD45RA+ positively selected. Source of these receptors: a man between 18 and 29 years old in good health. Some clones in this sample may be carry-over from other donors' samples.

For this clone: Different DNA sequences within this sample yield the same CDR3. This chain joins TRBV5-1 and TRBJ1-1; TRBD1 aligns across 7 bases. With 0 bases clipped from V and 4 bases from J, the junction kept 3 bases outside the gene matches. Germline lookup yields CDR1 SGHRS and CDR2 YFSETQ. This CDR3 spans 14 amino acids. CDR3 residues: CASSLAGGSTEAFF. The CDR3 coding sequence is TGCGCCAGCAGCTTGGCAGGGGGTAGCACTGAAGCTTTCTTT.

The rearrangement links TRBV4-2 to TRBJ2-2; 8 bases fit TRBD2. Germline trimming cut 4 bases from V and 3 bases from J; bases unmatched to any gene: 19. The CDR3 totals 20 residues. Per germline, CDR1 LGHNA and CDR2 YNFKEQ. The CDR3 loop is CASSPDVGRGLRGDTGELFF. CDR3 nucleotide sequence: TGTGCCAGCAGCCCCGACGTCGGGAGGGGACTCCGAGGAGACACCGGGGAGCTGTTTTTT.

The chain employs TRBV29-1 and TRBJ2-6; no firm D call. The CDR3 extends over 15 amino acids. Trimming pared 4 bases from V and 0 bases from J, leaving 10 bases between. Germline CDR1 SQVTM, CDR2 ANQGSEA. CDR3 region: CSVGRIYSGANVLTF. As DNA, the CDR3 is TGCAGCGTTGGCAGGATTTACTCTGGGGCCAACGTCCTGACTTTC.

The chain carries TRBV7-6 and TRBJ2-3; 7 bases map to TRBD1. Germline assignment: CDR1 SGHVS and CDR2 FNYEAQ. V was clipped by 2 bases and J by 6 bases; unmatched bases: 5. The CDR3 is made up of 14 amino acids. The CDR3 is CASSLNRGWDTQYF. CDR3 nucleotide sequence: TGTGCCAGCAGCTTAAACAGGGGATGGGATACGCAGTATTTT. Looking up the rest from reference TRBV7-6 and TRBJ2-3 gives the full variable domain: GAGVSQSPRYKVTKRGQDVALRCDPISGHVSLYWYRQALGQGPEFLTYFNYEAQQDKSGLPNDRFSAERPEGSISTLTIQRTEQRDSAMYRCASSLNRGWDTQYFGPGTRLTVL.

CDR3 sequence (DNA): TGTGCCACCACGACGGGGGGCCATACGGAGGAAAAACTGTTTTTT. Translation: CATTTGGHTEEKLFF. The chain is built from TRBV5-4 and TRBJ1-4, with a possible D match to TRBD1 (6 bases). V lost 9 bases, J lost 8 bases, and 23 bases lay in between. Germline assignment: CDR1 SGHNT and CDR2 YYREEE (reference sequence). The CDR3 has 15 residues.

V usage is TRBV9 and J usage is TRBJ1-1; a weak D match, TRBD1 (5 bases). Trimming shortened V by 3 bases and J by 3 bases, and 12 bases separated the two germline ends. The CDR3 spans 14 residues. The germline V gene has CDR1 SGDLS and CDR2 YYNGEE. CDR3 in DNA: TGTGCCAGCAGCGAGGGACCACTCTACACTGAAGCTTTCTTT. Amino acid sequence: CASSEGPLYTEAFF. Full variable domain (outside the CDR3, taken from reference TRBV9 and TRBJ1-1): DSGVTQTPKHLITATGQRVTLRCSPRSGDLSVYWYQQSLDQGLQFLIQYYNGEERAKGNILERFSAQQFPDLHSELNLSSLELGDSALYFCASSEGPLYTEAFFGQGTRLTVV.

DNA for the CDR3: TGCAGCGTTGAACTACAGGGGCGCTATGGCTACACCTTC. Its protein is CSVELQGRYGYTF. J is TRBJ1-2 and V is TRBV29-1, with TRBD1 matching 7 bases. Looked up from germline, CDR1 is SQVTM and CDR2 is ANQGSEA. The CDR3 is 13 residues long. V was clipped by 2 bases and J by 4 bases; unmatched bases: 4.

As DNA, the CDR3 is TGCAGCGTTGAAAAGGACCACAATGAGCAGTTCTTC. Translated: CSVEKDHNEQFF. This sequence joins TRBV29-1 and TRBJ2-1, with D uncertain. V was shortened by 2 bases and J by 5 bases, with 7 bases between the two germline ends. The CDR3 has 12 amino acids. The germline V gene has CDR1 SQVTM and CDR2 ANQGSEA.

CDR3 in DNA: TGTGCCATCAGTGAAGGTGGCGGTCCCGCGGAGCTGTTTTTT. As protein: CAISEGGGPAELFF. The chain couples TRBV10-3 to TRBJ2-2; D unresolved. Germline values: CDR1 ENHRY, CDR2 SYGVKD. Between the trimmed V and J ends, which lost 3 bases and 10 bases, there was a span of 15 bases. The CDR3 is 14 residues long.

The rearrangement uses TRBV6-5 and TRBJ2-1; 9 bases are a match to TRBD2. V lost 5 bases to trimming and J lost 7 bases; unmatched junction nucleotides: 9. This CDR3 is 15 amino acids long. The germline CDR1 and CDR2 sequences are MNHEY and SVGAGI. For the CDR3, the DNA is TGTGCCAGCAGTCGCGGGGGGGCCGCTCGGAATGAGCAGTTCTTC. It yields the protein CASSRGGAARNEQFF.

The J gene is TRBJ1-2, the V gene TRBV5-8; a weak D match, TRBD1 (5 bases). The V gene lost 4 bases and the J gene lost 7 bases, with 17 bases spanning the gap. The CDR3 has 14 amino acids. The germline V gene encodes CDR1 SGHTS and CDR2 YDEGEE. The CDR3: CASSAFLGDAGYTF. CDR3 DNA: TGTGCCAGCAGCGCATTTCTGGGGGACGCTGGCTACACCTTC.

This clone was seen more than once but under ten times. This chain links TRBV28 with TRBJ1-1; D not certain. The germline gives CDR1 MDHEN, CDR2 SYDVKM. The V end lost 10 bases, the J end lost 4 bases, and 19 bases lay between the germline ends. The CDR3 has 14 amino acids. The CDR3 is CATFGVWGSTEAFF. The DNA for the CDR3 is TGTGCCACCTTTGGGGTTTGGGGTAGCACTGAAGCTTTCTTT.

Of note for this clone: This CDR3 is also generated by other DNA sequences in the sample. V and J are TRBV7-2 and TRBJ1-1; 9 positions agree with TRBD1. V shed 3 bases and J 2 bases; nucleotides not matched to a gene: 4. CDR1 and CDR2 from the germline V gene are SGHTA and FQGNSA. There are 15 residues in the CDR3. Written as DNA, the CDR3 is TGTGCCAGCAGCTTGTTGGGACAGGGTAACACTGAAGCTTTCTTT. It yields the protein CASSLLGQGNTEAFF. The complete variable domain, with remaining parts taken from reference TRBV7-2 and TRBJ1-1, reads GAGVSQSPSNKVTEKGKDVELRCDPISGHTALYWYRQSLGQGLEFLIYFQGNSAPDKSGLPSDRFSAERTGGSVSTLTIQRTQQEDSAVYLCASSLLGQGNTEAFFGQGTRLTVV.

This rearrangement joins TRBV28 to TRBJ2-7; 7 bases line up with TRBD2. Germline CDR1 reads MDHEN; CDR2 reads SYDVKM. Trimming cost V 7 bases and J 6 bases; bases outside gene matches: 15. The CDR3 runs 15 residues. Written as DNA, the CDR3 is TGTGCCAGCAAGAGAGGGAGGGAGGTTTTTAGCGAGCAGTACTTC. Residues: CASKRGREVFSEQYF.

The gene calls are TRBV7-9 and TRBJ1-5; 7 bases agree with TRBD1. J was trimmed by 6 bases and V by 1 base; bases with no gene match: 6. The CDR3 contains 15 residues. Germline V CDR1 and CDR2: SEHNR, FQNEAQ (reference sequence). The CDR3 coding sequence is TGTGCCAGCAGCTTAGGAGGGGGCATGGGTCAGCCCCAGCATTTT. Protein: CASSLGGGMGQPQHF.

The gene calls are TRBV30 and TRBJ2-7, with D perhaps matching TRBD1 (6 bases). V lost 0 bases and J 2 bases, leaving 11 bases between the germline ends. This CDR3 has 14 residues. Germline V gives CDR1 GTSNPN, CDR2 SVGIG (reference sequence). The CDR3 reads CAWSVRRDTYEQYF. For the CDR3, the DNA is TGTGCCTGGAGTGTACGTAGGGACACCTACGAGCAGTACTTC.

The rearrangement joins TRBV28 to TRBJ2-3, with D possibly being TRBD1 or TRBD2 (5 bases each). The CDR3 length is 13 residues. The ends were cut back, 6 bases at V and 0 bases at J, with 7 bases in the middle. Germline lookup yields CDR1 MDHEN and CDR2 SYDVKM. In nucleotides, the CDR3 is TGTGCCAGCAGGGGACGGAGCACAGATACGCAGTATTTT. Amino acid sequence: CASRGRSTDTQYF.

This rearrangement joins TRBV10-1 to TRBJ2-2, with TRBD1 as a possible D gene (6 bases). The germline CDR1 and CDR2 sequences are WNHNN and SYGVQD (reference sequence). The CDR3 is 14 residues long. V lost 7 bases and J lost 4, with 13 bases in between. The CDR3 DNA is TGCGCCAGCAATGCTGGGGGCGGCACCGGGGAGCTGTTTTTT. This encodes CASNAGGGTGELFF.

V is TRBV11-2 and J is TRBJ2-4; either TRBD1 or TRBD2 may fit D (5 bases each). The CDR3 runs 14 residues. Deletions cut 2 bases from V and 7 bases from J, with 12 bases between. The germline V gene has CDR1 SGHAT and CDR2 FQNNGV. The CDR3, as DNA: TGTGCCAGCAGCTTAATGGGGGTATTGAACATTCAGTACTTC. Translation: CASSLMGVLNIQYF.

The rearrangement joins TRBV7-9 to TRBJ2-5, with TRBD2 matching over 8 bases. Germline-derived CDR1 and CDR2 are SEHNR and FQNEAQ (reference sequence). V lost 3 bases, J lost 3 bases, and 0 bases stayed unmatched. The CDR3 spans 13 residues. CDR3 in DNA: TGTGCCAGCAGCTTTAGCGGGAAAGAGACCCAGTACTTC. This translates into CASSFSGKETQYF.

The J gene is TRBJ1-6, the V gene TRBV28; the match to TRBD1 covers 7 bases. CDR3 length equals 14 residues. V trimming: 10 bases; J trimming: 10 bases; junction bases outside the gene matches: 13. From germline, CDR1 is MDHEN and CDR2 SYDVKM. The CDR3 region is CAITVTGAQSPLHF. The CDR3 coding sequence is TGTGCCATCACCGTAACAGGGGCGCAGTCACCCCTCCACTTT.

The CDR3 coding sequence is TGTGCCAGCAGTTTAGGTGCGGCAGATTATCAGCCCCAGCATTTT. Its translation is CASSLGAADYQPQHF. V is TRBV28 and J is TRBJ1-5; D unresolved. The CDR3 extends over 15 amino acids. Germline V gene data show CDR1 as MDHEN and CDR2 as SYDVKM. V was trimmed by 2 bases and J by 5 bases, leaving 13 bases between them.

This chain links TRBV6-1 with TRBJ1-2, with D unresolved. Trimming stripped 5 bases from V and 3 bases from J, with 10 bases between. The length of the CDR3 is 13 residues. Germline V gene lookup returns CDR1 MNHNS and CDR2 SASEGT. The DNA for the CDR3 is TGTGCCAGCAGTCCTAGGGATGACTATGGCTACACCTTC. It translates to CASSPRDDYGYTF.

This sequence joins TRBV2 and TRBJ1-1; D is perhaps TRBD1 (6 bases). Deletions cut 6 bases from V and 1 base from J, with 15 bases between. In germline, CDR1 is SNHLY, CDR2 FYNNEI. The CDR3 length is 15 residues. CDR3 nucleotide sequence: TGTGCCAGCAGACCCCAGGGAGGGGGGAACACTGAAGCTTTCTTT. Translating gives CASRPQGGGNTEAFF. Drawing the rest from reference TRBV2 and TRBJ1-1, the complete variable domain is EPEVTQTPSHQVTQMGQEVILRCVPISNHLYFYWYRQILGQKVEFLVSFYNNEISEKSEIFDDQFSVERPDGSNFTLKIRSTKLEDSAMYFCASRPQGGGNTEAFFGQGTRLTVV.

As concerns this clone: Other DNA sequences of this sample code for an identical CDR3. The chain employs TRBV11-1 and TRBJ2-7, with TRBD2 as a possible D gene (6 bases). Germline-derived CDR1 and CDR2 are SGHAT and FQDESV (reference sequence). Trimming cost V 5 bases and J 0 bases, with 8 bases left between them. The CDR3 spans 13 residues. The CDR3 nucleotides are TGTGCCAGCAGCCTCGGGAGCTCCTACGAGCAGTACTTC. This translates into CASSLGSSYEQYF.

The rearrangement links TRBV2 to TRBJ2-1; D is unclear. Germline values: CDR1 SNHLY, CDR2 FYNNEI. There are 13 residues in the CDR3. V shed 1 base and J shed 4 bases, with 5 bases lying between them. The CDR3 region has the DNA TGTGCCAGCAGTGAAGGCTATTACAATGAGCAGTTCTTC. Its protein product is CASSEGYYNEQFF. Full variable domain (rest looked up from reference TRBV2 and TRBJ2-1): EPEVTQTPSHQVTQMGQEVILRCVPISNHLYFYWYRQILGQKVEFLVSFYNNEISEKSEIFDDQFSVERPDGSNFTLKIRSTKLEDSAMYFCASSEGYYNEQFFGPGTRLTVL.